These T cell receptor beta chains were read from a single sample in a study of blood T cell repertoires in COVID-19. Profiling relied on immunoSEQ multiplex PCR, and the TCRdb table lists in-frame clones only, not all of them. This table has about 220,000 clones, over 80% appearing once. Source material: peripheral blood. All receptors derive from a human donor in a cohort sampled during active COVID-19. Each CDR3 is given with its conserved first and last residue. The D gene is left open where the match is weak. Some rows mark clone size as missing; the rest say once, few, many or name a class of expanded clone.

v_call	clone_size	d_call	j_call	cdr3_length	cdr3_nt	cdr3_aa
TRBV7-9	NA	TRBD1	TRBJ1-2	16	TGTGCCAGCAGCTTACGGGGACAGGGGGCACACTATGGCTACACCTTC	CASSLRGQGAHYGYTF
TRBV27	NA	TRBD2	TRBJ2-1	16	TGTGCCAGCAGACCGCCGGGACTAGCGGCTCACAATGAGCAGTTCTTC	CASRPPGLAAHNEQFF
TRBV28	NA	TRBD2	TRBJ2-5	16	TGTGCCAGCAGTCGCCCAACAGCGGGAGGTCCAGAGACCCAGTACTTC	CASSRPTAGGPETQYF
TRBV27	many	NA	TRBJ1-1	14	TGTGCCAGCAGTTCTAGAGCCCCTAACACTGAAGCTTTCTTT	CASSSRAPNTEAFF
TRBV30	NA	NA	TRBJ2-3	11	TGTGCCTGGAGCGGAGCAGATACGCAGTATTTT	CAWSGADTQYF
TRBV12-3/TRBV12-4	NA	NA	TRBJ1-2	13	TGTGCCAGCTCCCGGGACTTTAACTATGGCTACACCTTC	CASSRDFNYGYTF
TRBV19	NA	TRBD1	TRBJ1-2	15	TGTGCCAGTAGTATAGCGGGACAGGGCTTCTATGGCTACACCTTC	CASSIAGQGFYGYTF
TRBV15	NA	NA	TRBJ1-5	17	TGTGCCACCAGCAGCCTTAGGGGCAGGGGTGGCAATCAGCCCCAGCATTTT	CATSSLRGRGGNQPQHF
TRBV5-1	few	NA	TRBJ1-2	14	TGCGCCAGCAGCTTGGCAGGGCTCGTCTATGGCTACACCTTC	CASSLAGLVYGYTF
TRBV5-1	NA	NA	TRBJ2-5	12	TGCGCCAGCAGCTTCAGCCAAGAGACCCAGTACTTC	CASSFSQETQYF
TRBV29-1	NA	NA	TRBJ2-5	12	TGCAGCGTTGGGAGGCCCAGGGAGACCCAGTACTTC	CSVGRPRETQYF
TRBV9	NA	TRBD1	TRBJ2-2	16	TGTGCCAGCAGCGAAGGGACAGGCACGAACACCGGGGAGCTGTTTTTT	CASSEGTGTNTGELFF
TRBV5-1	NA	TRBD1	TRBJ2-7	15	TGCGCCAGCAGCTTGGAAGGGACAGGCCCCTACGAGCAGTACTTC	CASSLEGTGPYEQYF
TRBV12-3/TRBV12-4	NA	NA	TRBJ1-1	12	TGTGCCAGCAGCCCCGGTCGCACTGAAGCTTTCTTT	CASSPGRTEAFF
TRBV14	NA	NA	TRBJ1-1	12	TGTGCCAGCAGCGGTCCGGGACTTGGGGCTTTCTTT	CASSGPGLGAFF
TRBV2	NA	TRBD2	TRBJ2-1	19	TGTGCCAGCAGTAGCTGGGGGACTAGCGGATCAAGCTCCTACAATGAGCAGTTCTTC	CASSSWGTSGSSSYNEQFF
TRBV5-5	NA	TRBD1	TRBJ1-2	16	TGTGCCAGCAGCCCCCACAGGGGGCGTATAGAATATGGCTACACCTTC	CASSPHRGRIEYGYTF
TRBV18	NA	TRBD2	TRBJ2-5	16	TGTGCCAGCTCACCACTAGCGGGAGGGCCAAGGGAGACCCAGTACTTC	CASSPLAGGPRETQYF
TRBV6-5	few	NA	TRBJ2-7	15	TGTGCCAGCAGTTACTCGGGTCTAGCAACCTACGAGCAGTACTTC	CASSYSGLATYEQYF
TRBV28	NA	TRBD2	TRBJ2-2	16	TGTGCCAGCACCCTGGGACTAGCGGGAGGAATCGGGGAGCTGTTTTTT	CASTLGLAGGIGELFF
TRBV5-1	NA	NA	TRBJ1-2	15	TGCGCCAGCAGCCCCCTCCCGGGGGGGCTTAGTGGCTACACCTTC	CASSPLPGGLSGYTF
TRBV28	NA	TRBD1	TRBJ2-7	19	TGTGCCAGCAGTTTAGGTGGGCCGGGATGGGACAGGGGAAGGTACGAGCAGTACTTC	CASSLGGPGWDRGRYEQYF
TRBV4-2	NA	NA	TRBJ1-2	14	TGTGCCAGCAGCCAAGACGCAGGGGCGGGTGGCTACACCTTC	CASSQDAGAGGYTF
TRBV6-5	NA	NA	TRBJ1-2	14	TGTGCCAGCAGTCCCCTCGGGGCTAACTATGGCTACACCTTC	CASSPLGANYGYTF
TRBV27	NA	NA	TRBJ2-1	19	TGTGCCAGCAGTTCCCGTTTAGGGTACGGCGGGGTAAAGGGCAATGAGCAGTTCTTC	CASSSRLGYGGVKGNEQFF
TRBV23-1	NA	NA	TRBJ2-7	16	TGCGCCAGCAGTCACCCGCGCCCCGGGAGCTCCTACGAGCAGTACTTC	CASSHPRPGSSYEQYF
TRBV9	NA	TRBD1	TRBJ1-3	16	TGTGCCAGCAGCGGACGGACAGGCGAGGGTGGAAACACCATATATTTT	CASSGRTGEGGNTIYF
TRBV12-3/TRBV12-4	NA	TRBD1	TRBJ2-7	12	TGTGCCAGCAGTTTGCGACAGGGTGGGCAGTACTTC	CASSLRQGGQYF
TRBV9	NA	NA	TRBJ1-1	12	TGTGCCAGCAGCGTAGAAGGGGGATGGGCTTTCTTT	CASSVEGGWAFF
TRBV5-1	few	TRBD2	TRBJ2-1	14	TGCGCCAGCACCGTAGCGGGGACATACAATGAGCAGTTCTTC	CASTVAGTYNEQFF
TRBV15	NA	NA	TRBJ1-3	15	TGTGCCACCAGGGACACCAAAGGCACTGGAAACACCATATATTTT	CATRDTKGTGNTIYF
TRBV5-1	NA	NA	TRBJ1-1	13	TGCGCCAGCAGCTCAAGACCAGACTATGAAGCTTTCTTT	CASSSRPDYEAFF
TRBV5-1	NA	TRBD1	TRBJ1-1	14	TGCGCCAGCAGCGCCAGACAGGGGCGTACTGAAGCTTTCTTT	CASSARQGRTEAFF
TRBV6-2/TRBV6-3	NA	NA	TRBJ1-2	14	TGTGCCAGCAGTTACTCGATGTCAGGACTTGGCTACACCTTC	CASSYSMSGLGYTF
TRBV4-3	once	TRBD1	TRBJ2-1	16	TGCGCCAGCAGCCCAAACACCGGGACAGTCTTTCGTGAGCAGTTCTTC	CASSPNTGTVFREQFF
TRBV3-1/TRBV3-2	NA	TRBD2	TRBJ2-1	16	TGTGCCAGCAGGAGGTCCGGGACTAGCGGTAACAATGAGCAGTTCTTC	CASRRSGTSGNNEQFF
TRBV5-1	NA	NA	TRBJ1-1	15	TGCGCCAGCAGCCGGGAGGGGTTGGTGAACACTGAAGCTTTCTTT	CASSREGLVNTEAFF
TRBV7-3	NA	TRBD2	TRBJ2-7	16	TGTGCCAGCAGCCCCACTAGCGGGAGTGCCGTTTACGAGCAGTACTTC	CASSPTSGSAVYEQYF
TRBV7-2	NA	NA	TRBJ1-2	15	TGTGCCAGCAGCTTTAACCCCGGAGGGCTGAAGGGCTACACCTTC	CASSFNPGGLKGYTF